Following are 8 T cell receptor beta chains from one sample sequenced in a study of T cells in Graves' hyperthyroidism and ophthalmopathy (dated by TCRdb to the late 2010s). Libraries were built with multiplex PCR. Instrument used: Illumina HiSeq 2000. The TCR beta CDR3 regions were amplified from the RNA transcripts. The TCR CDR3 was subjected to a first round of RT-PCR using the HTBI primer set and the Qiagen OneStep RT-PCR kit. Using fastp at Q25 and MiXCR, TCRdb reprocessed the public reads and kept productive beta chains. Each CDR3 protein appears once, grouped with its most common genes and DNA. The sample records a few hundred thousand distinct CDR3 sequences, approximately 15% of which are singletons. Of the sample, around a quarter falls within the top ten clones. Sequences were obtained from blood. Receptors originate from a woman aged 18-35 years with Graves' hyperthyroidism that later progressed to Graves' ophthalmopathy.

The rearrangement uses TRBV6-5 and TRBJ1-1; D remains unclear. Trimming stripped 0 bases from V and 2 bases from J, with 10 bases between. This CDR3 is 15 amino acids long. CDR1 and CDR2 from the germline V gene are MNHEY and SVGAGI. The CDR3 sequence is CASSYSLFPNTEAFF. The CDR3 nucleotides read TGTGCCAGCAGTTACTCGCTTTTTCCTAACACTGAAGCTTTCTTT.

The sample holds many counts of this clonotype. CDR3 amino acids: CASRGLAGGDQETQYF. The CDR3 region has the DNA TGTGCCAGCCGTGGACTAGCGGGAGGGGACCAAGAGACCCAGTACTTC. The V gene is TRBV6-2 or TRBV6-3, the J gene TRBJ2-5; 15 positions match TRBD2. The CDR3 covers 16 residues. Germline trimming cut 8 bases from V and 0 bases from J; bases unmatched to any gene: 4. CDR1 is MNHEY and CDR2 is SVGEGT in the germline V gene.

This sequence joins TRBV28 and TRBJ2-7; weak D call: TRBD2 (5 bases). This CDR3 contains 13 residues. CDR1 MDHEN and CDR2 SYDVKM come from the germline V gene. V was trimmed by 6 bases and J by 6 bases, leaving 15 bases between them. The CDR3 coding sequence is TGTGCCAGCAGCAAGGGAAGTCGGGGCGAGCAGTACTTC. Translation gives CASSKGSRGEQYF.

The V gene is TRBV28, the J gene TRBJ2-1; D may match TRBD1 or TRBD2 (6 bases each). Germline V gene sequence: CDR1 MDHEN, CDR2 SYDVKM. There are 16 residues in the CDR3. Between the trimmed V and J ends, which lost 2 bases and 15 bases, there was a span of 26 bases. The CDR3 region is CASSLGGYRGQREWFF. For the CDR3, the DNA is TGTGCCAGCAGTTTAGGGGGATACCGGGGGCAAAGGGAATGGTTCTTC. Supplemented by reference TRBV28 and TRBJ2-1, the full variable domain reads DVKVTQSSRYLVKRTGEKVFLECVQDMDHENMFWYRQDPGLGLRLIYFSYDVKMKEKGDIPEGYSVSREKKERFSLILESASTNQTSMYLCASSLGGYRGQREWFFGPGTRLTVL.

This clonotype has only a few counts. This chain connects TRBV4-1 to TRBJ2-2, with 9 positions matching TRBD2. Per germline, CDR1 MGHRA and CDR2 YSYEKL. The CDR3 totals 16 residues. Trimming removed 4 bases from V and 1 base from J; junction bases left unmatched: 4. DNA for the CDR3: TGCGCCAGCAGCCCCCAAGCGGGAGGGAACACCGGGGAGCTGTTTTTT. It translates to CASSPQAGGNTGELFF.

The V call is TRBV7-9, the J call TRBJ2-3; the D call may be TRBD1 or TRBD2 (5 bases each). Germline assignment: CDR1 SEHNR and CDR2 FQNEAQ (reference sequence). This CDR3 has 22 amino acids. Trimming shortened V by 0 bases and J by 1 base, and 29 bases separated the two germline ends. The CDR3 DNA is TGTGCCAGCAGCTTAGCGAGGCGAGGGGCGATGTTCCCTGTGGAAGGCACAGATACGCAGTATTTT. Its translation is CASSLARRGAMFPVEGTDTQYF.

In the case of this clonotype: A much larger clonotype is one base distant, so this may be a read error. The chain has TRBV7-2 and TRBJ2-7; 12 bases fit TRBD2. Germline assignment: CDR1 SGHTA and CDR2 FQGNSA. This CDR3 region has 16 residues. CDR3 loop: CASSLRLAGAAYERYF. CDR3 nucleotide sequence: TGTGCCAGCAGCTTACGACTAGCGGGGGCAGCCTACGAGCGGTACTTC.

This clonotype was detected many times. This rearrangement joins TRBV28 to TRBJ1-1; 7 bases map to TRBD1. CDR3 length: 14 amino acids. V shed 5 bases, J shed 11 bases, and the junction held 14 bases outside the gene matches. CDR1 is MDHEN, CDR2 SYDVKM, per germline. CDR3 DNA: TGTGCCAGCAGTGCCAATCTACAGGGGCCCCAGGCTTTCTTT. Amino acids: CASSANLQGPQAFF.